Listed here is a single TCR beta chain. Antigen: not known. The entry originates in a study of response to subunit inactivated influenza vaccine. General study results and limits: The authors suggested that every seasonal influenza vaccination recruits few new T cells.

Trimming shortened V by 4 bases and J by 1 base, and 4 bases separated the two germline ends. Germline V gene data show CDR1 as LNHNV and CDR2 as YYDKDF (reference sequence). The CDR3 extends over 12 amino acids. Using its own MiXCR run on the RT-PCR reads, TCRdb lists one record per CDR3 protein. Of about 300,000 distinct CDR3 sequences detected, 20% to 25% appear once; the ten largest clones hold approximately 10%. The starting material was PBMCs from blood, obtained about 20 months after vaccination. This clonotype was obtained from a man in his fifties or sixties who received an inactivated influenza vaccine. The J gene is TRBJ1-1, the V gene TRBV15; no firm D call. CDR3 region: CATSIPNTEAFF. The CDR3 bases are TGTGCCACCAGCATACCGAACACTGAAGCTTTCTTT.